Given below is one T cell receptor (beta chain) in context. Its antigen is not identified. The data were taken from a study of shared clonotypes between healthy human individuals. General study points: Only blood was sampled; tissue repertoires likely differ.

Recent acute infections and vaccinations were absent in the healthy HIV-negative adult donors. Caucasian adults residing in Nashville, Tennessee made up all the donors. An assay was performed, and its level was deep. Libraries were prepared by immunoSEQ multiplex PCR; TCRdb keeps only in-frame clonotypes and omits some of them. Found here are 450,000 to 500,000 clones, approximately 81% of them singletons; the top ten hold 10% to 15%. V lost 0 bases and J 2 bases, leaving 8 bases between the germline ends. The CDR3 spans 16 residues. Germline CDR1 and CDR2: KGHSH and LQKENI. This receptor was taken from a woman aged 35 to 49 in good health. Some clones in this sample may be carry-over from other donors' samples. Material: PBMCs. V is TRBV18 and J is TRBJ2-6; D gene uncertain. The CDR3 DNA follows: TGTGCCAGCTCACCACCTGGACGAGCTGGGGCCAACGTCCTGACTTTC. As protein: CASSPPGRAGANVLTF.